These T cell receptor beta chains were read from a single sample in a study of blood T cell repertoires in COVID-19. Repertoires were generated with immunoSEQ multiplex PCR, while TCRdb's copy carries only in-frame clones and drops some. The sample contains about 180,000 clones, around 80% of which appear only once. Specimen: peripheral blood. The receptors stem from a man between 65 and 85 years old with active or convalescent COVID-19. CDR3s include the opening cysteine and the closing phenylalanine or tryptophan. A D gene is named only where the DNA matches it firmly. Rows give clone size only sometimes, using once, few, many, or a class for an expanded clone.

clone_size	v_call	cdr3_length	j_call	d_call	cdr3_nt	cdr3_aa
-	TRBV7-7	17	TRBJ2-2	-	TGTGCCAGCAGCCGCGAGGTAGCCTTTCAGCGGACCGGGGAGCTGTTTTTT	CASSREVAFQRTGELFF
-	TRBV9	15	TRBJ2-5	-	TGTGCCAGCAGTCCAGGAAGGACTATGCAAGAGACCCAGTACTTC	CASSPGRTMQETQYF
-	TRBV5-6	14	TRBJ2-7	TRBD1	TGTGCCAGCAGCTTTACAGACAGGGGCTACGAGCAGTACTTC	CASSFTDRGYEQYF
-	TRBV5-1	15	TRBJ2-3	TRBD1	TGCGCCAGCAGCCCAGACAGGGGGGCCACAGATACGCAGTATTTT	CASSPDRGATDTQYF
-	TRBV7-2	15	TRBJ1-5	-	TGTGCCAGCAGCTTAGACGTGGGGCACAATCAGCCCCAGCATTTT	CASSLDVGHNQPQHF
-	TRBV5-1	16	TRBJ2-2	-	TGCGCCAGCAGCATCCTCGCACCGGGGGACACCGGGGAGCTGTTTTTT	CASSILAPGDTGELFF
-	TRBV13	15	TRBJ2-2	-	TGTGCCAGCAGCCTCCATGGGGGGAGGACCGGGGAGCTGTTTTTT	CASSLHGGRTGELFF
-	TRBV6-4	15	TRBJ2-3	TRBD1	TGTGCCAGCAGTCACGGACAGGGCGGCACAGATACGCAGTATTTT	CASSHGQGGTDTQYF
-	TRBV18	13	TRBJ1-1	-	TGTGCCAGCGGCAGGGGCGAGGACACTGAAGCTTTCTTT	CASGRGEDTEAFF
-	TRBV30	14	TRBJ1-1	-	TGTGCCTGGAGGGCTGCGGATAAGAACACTGAAGCTTTCTTT	CAWRAADKNTEAFF
-	TRBV9	15	TRBJ2-3	TRBD2	TGTGCCAGCAGCGTAGTGGCGGGGGGAACAGATACGCAGTATTTT	CASSVVAGGTDTQYF
-	TRBV27	14	TRBJ1-1	TRBD1	TGTGCCAGCAGTCTGACAGGGGGTAGGACTGAAGCTTTCTTT	CASSLTGGRTEAFF
-	TRBV5-1	15	TRBJ2-1	-	TGCGCCAGCAGCCCAGAGCCAGGCTCCTACAATGAGCAGTTCTTC	CASSPEPGSYNEQFF
-	TRBV7-8	15	TRBJ2-1	-	TGTGCCAGCACCCAGGCAGGCCCCCTCCGCAATGAGCAGTTCTTC	CASTQAGPLRNEQFF
-	TRBV4-1	16	TRBJ1-2	TRBD1	TGCGCCAGCAGCCAAGCTCCTCCCGAGGGGGCCTATGGCTACACCTTC	CASSQAPPEGAYGYTF
-	TRBV7-2	15	TRBJ2-3	TRBD2	TGTGCCAGCAGCCCCGGGACTAGTAACACAGATACGCAGTATTTT	CASSPGTSNTDTQYF
-	TRBV7-2	13	TRBJ1-1	-	TGTGCCAGCAGTCGTTCAGGGGAAACTGAAGCTTTCTTT	CASSRSGETEAFF
-	TRBV24-1	13	TRBJ1-1	-	TGTGCCACCAGTGAAGGGTCCGGACAGAAAGCTTTCTTT	CATSEGSGQKAFF
few	TRBV15	17	TRBJ1-2	TRBD1	TGTGCCACCACGTCTGTCGGTAAACTGGGACAGGGGAATGGCTACACCTTC	CATTSVGKLGQGNGYTF
-	TRBV2	14	TRBJ1-3	-	TGTGCCAGCAGCGCTGTAGCGGGCGGAAACACCATATATTTT	CASSAVAGGNTIYF
-	TRBV6-2/TRBV6-3	14	TRBJ1-1	TRBD1	TGTGCCAGCAGTGACATGGGACAGTACACTGAAGCTTTCTTT	CASSDMGQYTEAFF
-	TRBV7-9	14	TRBJ2-4	TRBD1	TGTGCCAGCAACCAACAGGGGCTGGAAAACATTCAGTACTTC	CASNQQGLENIQYF
-	TRBV18	17	TRBJ2-7	TRBD2	TGTGCCAGCTCACCACAGTCTAGCGGGGTTAGCTCCTACGAGCAGTACTTC	CASSPQSSGVSSYEQYF
-	TRBV6-2/TRBV6-3	15	TRBJ1-2	TRBD1	TGTGCCAGCAGTCGGGACAGGGGGCTCAGCTATGGCTACACCTTC	CASSRDRGLSYGYTF
once	TRBV10-3	15	TRBJ2-7	-	TGTGCCATCAGCCCTGGGGGGGGGCTGGGGTACGAGCAGTACTTC	CAISPGGGLGYEQYF
-	TRBV12-3/TRBV12-4	13	TRBJ2-7	TRBD1	TGTGCCAGCAGGAAAGGGGGCGCAGGCGAGCAGTACTTC	CASRKGGAGEQYF
once	TRBV2	14	TRBJ2-5	TRBD2	TGTGCCAGCAGTAAGGGACTACTCCAAGAGACCCAGTACTTC	CASSKGLLQETQYF
-	TRBV5-5	14	TRBJ1-5	-	TGTGCCAGCAGCTTGTATAACAGTCATACGCCCCAGCATTTT	CASSLYNSHTPQHF
-	TRBV12-3/TRBV12-4	13	TRBJ1-5	-	TGTGCCAGCAGTCAGGGGAGAAATCAGCCCCAGCATTTT	CASSQGRNQPQHF
-	TRBV7-9	13	TRBJ1-2	TRBD1	TGTGCCAGCAGCCCCGGGACAGGTGCCCGGCACACCTTC	CASSPGTGARHTF
-	TRBV15	14	TRBJ1-5	-	TGTGCCACCAGCAAAGGGGTCAGCAATCAGCCCCAGCATTTT	CATSKGVSNQPQHF
-	TRBV3-1/TRBV3-2	13	TRBJ2-3	-	TGTGCCAGCAGCCAAGATGACGGGGATACGCAGTATTTT	CASSQDDGDTQYF
-	TRBV29-1	15	TRBJ2-3	TRBD2	TGCAGCGCGGATAGCGGGGGCCGTAGCACAGATACGCAGTATTTT	CSADSGGRSTDTQYF
once	TRBV7-2	15	TRBJ2-2	TRBD2	TGTGCCAGCAGCGCTAGCGGGGGGGACACCGGGGAGCTGTTTTTT	CASSASGGDTGELFF
-	TRBV6-5	16	TRBJ2-2	-	TGTGCCAGCAGTTACTCGACTAGACCGGGCACCGGGGAGCTGTTTTTT	CASSYSTRPGTGELFF
few	TRBV9	14	TRBJ2-5	TRBD1	TGTGCCAGCAGCGTTGGGACAGGGCAAGAGACCCAGTACTTC	CASSVGTGQETQYF
-	TRBV29-1	13	TRBJ1-1	-	TGCAGCGTTGAAGGACAGCAGAACACTGAAGCTTTCTTT	CSVEGQQNTEAFF
-	TRBV5-5	13	TRBJ1-2	-	TGTGCCAGCAGCATTGGGGGGGTCGGTGGCTACACCTTC	CASSIGGVGGYTF
-	TRBV11-3	14	TRBJ2-3	TRBD1	TGTGCCAGCAGCTTAAACAGGGGTGCAGATACGCAGTATTTT	CASSLNRGADTQYF
-	TRBV11-3	15	TRBJ2-5	TRBD1	TGTGCCAGCAGCCGACAGGGGGCCAGGGGGGAGACCCAGTACTTC	CASSRQGARGETQYF
-	TRBV30	14	TRBJ2-1	TRBD2	TGTGCCTGGTCGACACTAGCGGGAGGCGAGGAGCAGTTCTTC	CAWSTLAGGEEQFF
-	TRBV27	16	TRBJ1-2	TRBD1	TGTGCCAGCAGTTTATTAGGGGGCCCACGGTCCTATGGCTACACCTTC	CASSLLGGPRSYGYTF
-	TRBV7-2	16	TRBJ2-3	-	TGTGCCAGCAGCTTAGAGCAGGGTCTTCCCACAGATACGCAGTATTTT	CASSLEQGLPTDTQYF
-	TRBV4-2	14	TRBJ1-4	-	TGTGCCAGCAGCCACGGTGGGGGGGGAGAAAAACTGTTTTTT	CASSHGGGGEKLFF
-	TRBV12-3/TRBV12-4	12	TRBJ1-2	-	TGTGCCAGCAGAAGACAGCTGTATGGCTACACCTTC	CASRRQLYGYTF
once	TRBV7-9	14	TRBJ1-4	-	TGTGCCAGCAGCTTGGGAGGGGGGGTTGAAAAACTGTTTTTT	CASSLGGGVEKLFF
-	TRBV7-9	15	TRBJ2-3	-	TGTGCCAGCAGTAAGACCGGAGTAAGCACAGATACGCAGTATTTT	CASSKTGVSTDTQYF
-	TRBV5-6	16	TRBJ1-4	-	TGTGCCAGCAGCTTGGCAGGCCACGCAACTAATGAAAAACTGTTTTTT	CASSLAGHATNEKLFF